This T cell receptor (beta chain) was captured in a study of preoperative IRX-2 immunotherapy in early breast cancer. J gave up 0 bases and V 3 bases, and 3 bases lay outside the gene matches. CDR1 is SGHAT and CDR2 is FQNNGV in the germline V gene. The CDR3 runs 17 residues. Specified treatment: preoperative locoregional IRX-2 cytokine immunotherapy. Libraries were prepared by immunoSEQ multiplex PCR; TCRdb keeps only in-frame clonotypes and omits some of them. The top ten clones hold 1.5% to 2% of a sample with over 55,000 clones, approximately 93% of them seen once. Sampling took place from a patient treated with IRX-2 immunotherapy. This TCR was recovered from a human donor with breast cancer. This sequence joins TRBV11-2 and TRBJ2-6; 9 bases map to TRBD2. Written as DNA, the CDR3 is TGTGCCAGCAGCTTCCTAGCGGGGAGCTCTGGGGCCAACGTCCTGACTTTC. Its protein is CASSFLAGSSGANVLTF.